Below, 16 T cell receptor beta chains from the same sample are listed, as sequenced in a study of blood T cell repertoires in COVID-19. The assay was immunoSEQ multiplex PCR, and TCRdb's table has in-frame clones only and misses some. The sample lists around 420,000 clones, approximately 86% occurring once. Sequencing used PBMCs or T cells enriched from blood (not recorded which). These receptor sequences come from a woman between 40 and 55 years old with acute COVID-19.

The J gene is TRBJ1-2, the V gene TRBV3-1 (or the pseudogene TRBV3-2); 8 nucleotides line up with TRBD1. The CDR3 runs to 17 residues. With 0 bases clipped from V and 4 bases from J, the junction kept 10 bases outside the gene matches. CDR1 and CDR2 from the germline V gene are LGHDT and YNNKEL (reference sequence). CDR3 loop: CASSQDQNRGFGYGYTF. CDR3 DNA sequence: TGTGCCAGCAGCCAAGATCAAAACAGGGGGTTCGGCTATGGCTACACCTTC.

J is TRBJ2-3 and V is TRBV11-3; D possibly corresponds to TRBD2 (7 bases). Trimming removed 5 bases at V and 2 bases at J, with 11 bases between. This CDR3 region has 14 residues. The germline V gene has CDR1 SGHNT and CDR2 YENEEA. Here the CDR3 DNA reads TGTGCCAGCAGCGTGCGGGGGCCCACAGATACGCAGTATTTT. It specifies CASSVRGPTDTQYF.

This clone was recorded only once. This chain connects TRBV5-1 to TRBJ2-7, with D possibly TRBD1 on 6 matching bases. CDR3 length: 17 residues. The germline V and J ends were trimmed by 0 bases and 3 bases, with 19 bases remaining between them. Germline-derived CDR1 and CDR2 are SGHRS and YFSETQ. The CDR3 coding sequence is TGCGCCAGCAGCTTGGTGGTGGGGGACACGGGATACTACGAGCAGTACTTC. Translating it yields CASSLVVGDTGYYEQYF.

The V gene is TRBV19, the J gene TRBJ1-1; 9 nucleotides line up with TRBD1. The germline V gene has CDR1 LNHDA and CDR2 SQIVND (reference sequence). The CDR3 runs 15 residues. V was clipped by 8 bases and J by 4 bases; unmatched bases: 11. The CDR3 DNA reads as TGTGCCAGTGATACCGGGACAGGGAAATTCACTGAAGCTTTCTTT. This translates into CASDTGTGKFTEAFF.

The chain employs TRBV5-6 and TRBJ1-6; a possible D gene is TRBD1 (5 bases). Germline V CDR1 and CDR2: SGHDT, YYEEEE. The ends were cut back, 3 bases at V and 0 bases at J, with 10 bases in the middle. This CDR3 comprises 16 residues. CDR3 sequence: CASSSGLSSYNSPLHF. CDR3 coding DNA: TGTGCCAGCAGCTCGGGACTCAGCTCCTATAATTCACCCCTCCACTTT.

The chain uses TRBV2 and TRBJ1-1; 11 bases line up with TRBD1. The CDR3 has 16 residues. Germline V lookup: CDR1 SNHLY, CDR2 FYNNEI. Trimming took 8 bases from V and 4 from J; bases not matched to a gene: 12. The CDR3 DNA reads TGTGCCAGCTCTCGGACAGGGGGCGCGGGGGGCACTGAAGCTTTCTTT. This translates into CASSRTGGAGGTEAFF.

The CDR3 spells CASSPPGRGSFTDTQYF. In DNA form, the CDR3 reads TGTGCCAGCTCACCACCCGGCAGGGGGTCATTCACAGATACGCAGTATTTT. The chain links TRBV18 to TRBJ2-3; 7 bases are a match to TRBD1. This CDR3 spans 17 amino acids. The V and J ends lost 0 bases and 2 bases, in that order; junction bases with no gene match: 8. Germline CDR1 reads KGHSH; CDR2 reads LQKENI.

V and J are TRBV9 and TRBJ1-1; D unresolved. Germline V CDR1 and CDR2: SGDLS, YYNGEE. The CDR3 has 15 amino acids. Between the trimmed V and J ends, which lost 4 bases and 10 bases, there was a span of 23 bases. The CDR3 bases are TGTGCCAGCAGCTTAGAAGGTTCTGGGTCTGGAGCAGCTTTCTTT. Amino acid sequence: CASSLEGSGSGAAFF.

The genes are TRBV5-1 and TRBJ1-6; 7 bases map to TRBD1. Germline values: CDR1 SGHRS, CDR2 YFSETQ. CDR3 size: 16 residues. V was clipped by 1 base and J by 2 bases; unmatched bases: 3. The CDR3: CASSLQGGAYNSPLHF. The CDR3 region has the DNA TGCGCCAGCAGCTTGCAAGGGGGCGCCTATAATTCACCCCTCCACTTT.

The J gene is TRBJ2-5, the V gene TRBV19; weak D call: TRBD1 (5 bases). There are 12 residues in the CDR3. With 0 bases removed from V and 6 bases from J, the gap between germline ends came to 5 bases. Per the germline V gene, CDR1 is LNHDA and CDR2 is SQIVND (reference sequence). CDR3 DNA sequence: TGTGCCAGTAGTATAGAGGGGCAGACCCAGTACTTC. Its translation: CASSIEGQTQYF.

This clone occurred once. The DNA of the CDR3 is TGTGCCAGCAGTGTGTGGACAGGGGAGAATGGCAATCAGCCCCAGCATTTT. The encoded protein is CASSVWTGENGNQPQHF. V is TRBV6-1 and J is TRBJ1-5, with TRBD1 matching 9 bases. The CDR3 sequence is 17 residues long. The V gene's germline CDR1 is MNHNS and CDR2 SASEGT. J lost 2 bases, V lost 4 bases, and 9 bases had no gene match.

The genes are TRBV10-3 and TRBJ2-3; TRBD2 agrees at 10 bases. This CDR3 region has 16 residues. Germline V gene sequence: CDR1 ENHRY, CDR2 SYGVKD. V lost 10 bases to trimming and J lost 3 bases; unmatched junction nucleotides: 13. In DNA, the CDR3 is TGTGCCACGCGATCGCCCTCTAGCGGGGGAACAGATACGCAGTATTTT. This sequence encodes CATRSPSSGGTDTQYF.

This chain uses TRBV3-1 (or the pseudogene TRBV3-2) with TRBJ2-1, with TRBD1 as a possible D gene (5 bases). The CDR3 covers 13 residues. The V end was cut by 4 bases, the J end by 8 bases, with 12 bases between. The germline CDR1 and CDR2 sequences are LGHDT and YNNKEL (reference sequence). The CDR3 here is CASSLRRGDEQFF. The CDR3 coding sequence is TGTGCCAGCAGCCTCCGTAGGGGCGATGAGCAGTTCTTC.

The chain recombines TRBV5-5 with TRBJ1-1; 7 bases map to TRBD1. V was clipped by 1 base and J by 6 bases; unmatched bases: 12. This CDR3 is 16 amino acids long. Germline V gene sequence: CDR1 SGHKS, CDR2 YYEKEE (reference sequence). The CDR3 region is CASSLTEGQLRAEAFF. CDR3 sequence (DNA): TGTGCCAGCAGCTTGACTGAGGGACAGCTGAGGGCTGAAGCTTTCTTT.

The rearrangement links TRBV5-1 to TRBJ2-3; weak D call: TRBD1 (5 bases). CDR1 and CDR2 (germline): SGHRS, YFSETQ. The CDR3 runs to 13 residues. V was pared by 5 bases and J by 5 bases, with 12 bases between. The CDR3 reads CASRNIGVDTQYF. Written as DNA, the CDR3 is TGCGCCAGCAGAAATATAGGGGTAGATACGCAGTATTTT.

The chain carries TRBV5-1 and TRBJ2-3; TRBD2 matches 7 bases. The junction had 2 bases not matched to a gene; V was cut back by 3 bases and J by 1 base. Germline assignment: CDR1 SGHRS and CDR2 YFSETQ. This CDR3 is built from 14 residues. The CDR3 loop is CASSWAGGTDTQYF. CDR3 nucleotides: TGCGCCAGCAGCTGGGCGGGGGGCACAGATACGCAGTATTTT.